This T cell receptor (beta chain) was recorded in a study of OX40 agonist ivuxolimab in advanced cancers. Study-wide context: Each dose-escalation patient presented with hepatocellular carcinoma, melanoma, renal cell or head and neck cancer. Broader study findings: With doses of 0.1-3.0 mg/kg, partial responders showed among the lowest clonal expansion.

Only in-frame clones appear in the TCRdb table, and some are missing; sequencing was by immunoSEQ multiplex PCR. There are 75,000 to 95,000 clones in the sample; roughly 90% occur only once, and 0.53% lies in the top ten. As for this clone: What it binds is unknown.

The CDR3 contains 11 residues. CDR1 is SGHTA, CDR2 FQGNSA, per germline. With 5 bases removed from V and 3 bases from J, the gap between germline ends came to 5 bases. This clonotype was obtained from an adult with an advanced solid tumor such as melanoma, head and neck, liver or kidney cancer. This chain uses TRBV7-2 with TRBJ2-7, with no clear D. Material: CD4+ or CD8+ T cells sorted from blood, obtained in a trial of the OX40 agonist ivuxolimab. CDR3 protein: CASSTIYEQYF. The CDR3 DNA follows: TGTGCCAGCAGCACCATCTACGAGCAGTACTTC.